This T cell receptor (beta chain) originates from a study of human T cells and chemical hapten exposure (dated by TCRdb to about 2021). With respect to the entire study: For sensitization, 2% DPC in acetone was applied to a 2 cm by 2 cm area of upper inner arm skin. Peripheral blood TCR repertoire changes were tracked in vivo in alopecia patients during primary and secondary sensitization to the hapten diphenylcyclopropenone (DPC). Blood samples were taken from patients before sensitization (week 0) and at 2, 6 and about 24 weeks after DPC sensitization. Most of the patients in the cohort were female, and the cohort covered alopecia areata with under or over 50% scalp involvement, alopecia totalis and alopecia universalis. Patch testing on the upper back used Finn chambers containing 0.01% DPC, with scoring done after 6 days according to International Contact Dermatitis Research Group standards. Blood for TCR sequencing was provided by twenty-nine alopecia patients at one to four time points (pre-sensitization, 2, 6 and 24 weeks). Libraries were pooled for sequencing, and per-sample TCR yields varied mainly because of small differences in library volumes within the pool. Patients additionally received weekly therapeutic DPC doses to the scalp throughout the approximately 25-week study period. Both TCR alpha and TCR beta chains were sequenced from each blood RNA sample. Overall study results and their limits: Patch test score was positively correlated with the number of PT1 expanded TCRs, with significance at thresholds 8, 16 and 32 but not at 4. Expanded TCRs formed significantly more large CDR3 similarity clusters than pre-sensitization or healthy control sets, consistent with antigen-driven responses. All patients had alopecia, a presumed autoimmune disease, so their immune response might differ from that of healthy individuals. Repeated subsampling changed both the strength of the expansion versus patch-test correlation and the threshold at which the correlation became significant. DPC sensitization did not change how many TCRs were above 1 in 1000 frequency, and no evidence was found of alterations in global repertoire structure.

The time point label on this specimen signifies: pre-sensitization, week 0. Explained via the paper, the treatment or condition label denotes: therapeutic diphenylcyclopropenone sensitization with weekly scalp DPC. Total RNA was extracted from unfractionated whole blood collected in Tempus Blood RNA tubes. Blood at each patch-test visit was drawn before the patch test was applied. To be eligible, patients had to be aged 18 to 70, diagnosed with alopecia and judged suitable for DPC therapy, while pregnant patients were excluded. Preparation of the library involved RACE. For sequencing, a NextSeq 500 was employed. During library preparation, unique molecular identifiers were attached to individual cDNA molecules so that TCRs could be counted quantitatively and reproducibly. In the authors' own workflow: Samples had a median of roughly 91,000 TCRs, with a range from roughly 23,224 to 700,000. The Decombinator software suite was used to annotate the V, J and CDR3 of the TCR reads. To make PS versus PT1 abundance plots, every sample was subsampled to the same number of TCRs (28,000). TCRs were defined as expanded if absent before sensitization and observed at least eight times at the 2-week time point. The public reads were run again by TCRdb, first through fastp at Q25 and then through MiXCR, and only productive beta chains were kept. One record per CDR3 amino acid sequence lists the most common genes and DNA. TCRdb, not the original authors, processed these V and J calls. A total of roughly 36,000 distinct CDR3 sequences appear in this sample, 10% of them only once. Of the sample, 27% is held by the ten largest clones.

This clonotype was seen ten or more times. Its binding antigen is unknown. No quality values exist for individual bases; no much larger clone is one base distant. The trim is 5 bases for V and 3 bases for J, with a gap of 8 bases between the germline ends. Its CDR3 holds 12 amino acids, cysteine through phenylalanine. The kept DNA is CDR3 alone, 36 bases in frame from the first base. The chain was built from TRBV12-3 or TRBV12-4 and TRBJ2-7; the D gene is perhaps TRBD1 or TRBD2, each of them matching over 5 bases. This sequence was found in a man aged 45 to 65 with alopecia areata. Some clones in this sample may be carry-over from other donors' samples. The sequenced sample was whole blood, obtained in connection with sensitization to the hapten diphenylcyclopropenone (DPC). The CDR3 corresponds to CASSGDGYEQYF. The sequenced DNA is TGTGCCAGCAGTGGGGACGGCTACGAGCAGTACTTC.